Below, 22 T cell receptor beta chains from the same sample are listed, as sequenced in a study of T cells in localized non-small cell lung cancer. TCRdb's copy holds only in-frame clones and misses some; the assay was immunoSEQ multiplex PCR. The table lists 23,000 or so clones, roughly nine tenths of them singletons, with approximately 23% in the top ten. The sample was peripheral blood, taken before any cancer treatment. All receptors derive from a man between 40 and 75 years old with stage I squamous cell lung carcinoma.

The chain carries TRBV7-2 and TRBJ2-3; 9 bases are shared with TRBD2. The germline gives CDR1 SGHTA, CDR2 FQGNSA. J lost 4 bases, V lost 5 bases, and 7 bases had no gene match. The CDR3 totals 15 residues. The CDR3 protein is CASSGGGGRADTQYF. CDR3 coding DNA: TGTGCCAGCAGCGGCGGGGGGGGCCGAGCAGATACGCAGTATTTT.

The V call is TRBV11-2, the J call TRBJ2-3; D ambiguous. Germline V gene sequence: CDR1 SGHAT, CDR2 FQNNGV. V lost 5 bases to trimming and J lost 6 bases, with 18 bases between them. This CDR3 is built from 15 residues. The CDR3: CASSLVSGLRDTQYF. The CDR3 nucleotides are TGTGCCAGCAGCCTAGTTAGTGGGCTCCGGGATACGCAGTATTTT.

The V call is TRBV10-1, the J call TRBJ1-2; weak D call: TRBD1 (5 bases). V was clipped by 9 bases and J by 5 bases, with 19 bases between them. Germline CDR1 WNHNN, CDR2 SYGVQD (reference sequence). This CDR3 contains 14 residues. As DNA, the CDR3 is TGCGCCAGTGGCGGGGGGTACGTACCTTATGGCTACACCTTC. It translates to CASGGGYVPYGYTF.

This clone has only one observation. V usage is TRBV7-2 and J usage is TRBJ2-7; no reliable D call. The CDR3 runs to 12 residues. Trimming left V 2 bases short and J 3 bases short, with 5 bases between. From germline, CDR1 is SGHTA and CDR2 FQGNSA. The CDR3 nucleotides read TGTGCCAGCAGCTTACCCCGCTACGAGCAGTACTTC. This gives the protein CASSLPRYEQYF.

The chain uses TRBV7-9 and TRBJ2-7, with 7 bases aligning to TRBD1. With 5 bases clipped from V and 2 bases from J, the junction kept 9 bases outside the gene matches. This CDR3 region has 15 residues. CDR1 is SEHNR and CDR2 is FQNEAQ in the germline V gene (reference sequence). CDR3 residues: CASSQPTGAAYEQYF. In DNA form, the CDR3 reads TGTGCCAGCAGCCAACCTACAGGGGCTGCCTACGAGCAGTACTTC.

As DNA, the CDR3 is TGCGCCAGCAGCGAGACTAGCGTTTACAATGAGCAGTTCTTC. This sequence encodes CASSETSVYNEQFF. The chain employs TRBV5-1 and TRBJ2-1, with 8 bases aligning to TRBD2. Trimming removed 4 bases from V and 4 bases from J; junction bases left unmatched: 4. The germline V gene encodes CDR1 SGHRS and CDR2 YFSETQ. CDR3 length: 14 residues.

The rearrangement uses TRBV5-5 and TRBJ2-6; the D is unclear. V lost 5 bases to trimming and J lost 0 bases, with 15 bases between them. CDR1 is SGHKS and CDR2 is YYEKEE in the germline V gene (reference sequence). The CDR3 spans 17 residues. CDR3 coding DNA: TGTGCCAGCAGAGCAGCACCCATAAGCTCTGGGGCCAACGTCCTGACTTTC. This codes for CASRAAPISSGANVLTF.

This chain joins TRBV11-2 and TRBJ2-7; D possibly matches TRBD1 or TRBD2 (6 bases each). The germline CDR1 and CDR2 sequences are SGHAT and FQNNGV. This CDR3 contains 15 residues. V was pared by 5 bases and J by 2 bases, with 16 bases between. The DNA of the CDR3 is TGTGCCAGCAGCCCCTTCCGAGGGGGGCCCTACGAGCAGTACTTC. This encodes CASSPFRGGPYEQYF.

DNA for the CDR3: TGTGCCAGCAGTGGCCGACAGGGGGCTTATGAGCAGTTCTTC. Protein product: CASSGRQGAYEQFF. The chain recombines TRBV2 with TRBJ2-1; 10 nucleotides line up with TRBD1. Per germline, CDR1 SNHLY and CDR2 FYNNEI. The V gene end was trimmed by 4 bases and the J gene end by 8 bases; junction bases not matched to a gene: 5. The length of the CDR3 is 14 residues.

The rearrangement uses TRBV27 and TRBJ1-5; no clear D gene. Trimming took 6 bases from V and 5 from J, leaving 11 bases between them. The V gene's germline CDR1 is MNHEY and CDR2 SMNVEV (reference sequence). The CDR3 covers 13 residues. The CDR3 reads CASRGNEDQPQHF. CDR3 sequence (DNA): TGTGCCAGCAGGGGAAACGAAGATCAGCCCCAGCATTTT.

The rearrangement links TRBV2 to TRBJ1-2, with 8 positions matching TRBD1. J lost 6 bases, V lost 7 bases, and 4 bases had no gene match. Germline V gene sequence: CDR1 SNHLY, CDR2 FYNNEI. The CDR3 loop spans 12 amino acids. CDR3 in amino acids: CASIQQGDGYTF. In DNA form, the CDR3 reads TGTGCCAGCATTCAACAGGGGGATGGCTACACCTTC.

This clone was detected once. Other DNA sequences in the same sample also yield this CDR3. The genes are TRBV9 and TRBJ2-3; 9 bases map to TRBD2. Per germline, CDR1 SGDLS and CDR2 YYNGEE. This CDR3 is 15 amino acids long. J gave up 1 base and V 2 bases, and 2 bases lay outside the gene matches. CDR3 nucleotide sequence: TGTGCCAGCAGCGTCGCTAGCGGGGGCACAGATACGCAGTATTTT. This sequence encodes CASSVASGGTDTQYF.

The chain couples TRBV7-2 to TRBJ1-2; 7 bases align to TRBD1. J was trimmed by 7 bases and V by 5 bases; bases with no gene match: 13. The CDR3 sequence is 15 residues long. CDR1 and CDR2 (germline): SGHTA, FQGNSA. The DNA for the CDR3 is TGTGCCAGCAGCCGTTTTCTAGGAACAGGGGTTGGCTACACCTTC. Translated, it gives CASSRFLGTGVGYTF.

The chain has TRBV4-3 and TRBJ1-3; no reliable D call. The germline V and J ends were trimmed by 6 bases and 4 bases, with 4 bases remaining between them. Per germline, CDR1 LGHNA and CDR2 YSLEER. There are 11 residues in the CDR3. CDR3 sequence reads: CASRAGNTIYF. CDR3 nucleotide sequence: TGCGCCAGCAGGGCCGGAAACACCATATATTTT.

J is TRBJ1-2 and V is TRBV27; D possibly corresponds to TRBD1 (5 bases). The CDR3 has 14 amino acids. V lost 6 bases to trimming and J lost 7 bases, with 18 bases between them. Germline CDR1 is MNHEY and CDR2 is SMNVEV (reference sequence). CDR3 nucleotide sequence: TGTGCCAGCAGCGCCAATGAGGGGTCTCGTGGCTACACCTTC. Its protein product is CASSANEGSRGYTF.

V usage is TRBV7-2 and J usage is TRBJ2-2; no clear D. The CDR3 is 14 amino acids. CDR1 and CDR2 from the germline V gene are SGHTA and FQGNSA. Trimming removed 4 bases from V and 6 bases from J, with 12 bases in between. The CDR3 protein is CASSSTRSSGELFF. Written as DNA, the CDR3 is TGTGCCAGCAGCTCGACCAGAAGTTCCGGGGAGCTGTTTTTT.

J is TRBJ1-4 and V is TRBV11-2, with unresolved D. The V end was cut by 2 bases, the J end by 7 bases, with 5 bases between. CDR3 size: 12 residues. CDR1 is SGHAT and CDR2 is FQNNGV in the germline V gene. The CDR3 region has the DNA TGTGCCAGCAGCTTATTAGGTGAAAAACTGTTTTTT. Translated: CASSLLGEKLFF. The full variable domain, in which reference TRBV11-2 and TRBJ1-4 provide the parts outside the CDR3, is EAGVAQSPRYKIIEKRQSVAFWCNPISGHATLYWYQQILGQGPKLLIQFQNNGVVDDSQLPKDRFSAERLKGVDSTLKIQPAKLEDSAVYLCASSLLGEKLFFGSGTQLSVL.

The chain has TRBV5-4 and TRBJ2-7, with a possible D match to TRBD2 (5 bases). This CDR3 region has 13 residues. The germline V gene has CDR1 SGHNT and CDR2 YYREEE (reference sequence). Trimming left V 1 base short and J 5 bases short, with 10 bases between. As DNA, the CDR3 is TGTGCCAGCAGCTTGTTGGACGGGGACGAGCAGTACTTC. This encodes CASSLLDGDEQYF.

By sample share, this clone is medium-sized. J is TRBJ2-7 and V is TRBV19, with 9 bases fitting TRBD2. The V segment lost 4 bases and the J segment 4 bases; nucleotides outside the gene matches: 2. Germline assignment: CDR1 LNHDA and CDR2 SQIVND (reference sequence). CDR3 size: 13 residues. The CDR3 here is CASSKREEYEQYF. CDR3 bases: TGTGCCAGTAGTAAGCGGGAGGAGTACGAGCAGTACTTC.

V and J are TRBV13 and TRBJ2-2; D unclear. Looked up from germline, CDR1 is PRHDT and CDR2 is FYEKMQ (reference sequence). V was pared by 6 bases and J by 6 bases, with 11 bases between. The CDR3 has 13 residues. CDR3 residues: CASSLKNAGELFF. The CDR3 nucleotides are TGTGCCAGCAGTTTAAAGAATGCCGGGGAGCTGTTTTTT.

In DNA, the CDR3 is TGTGCCAGTAGTATTCCGGGGGTCAACAATCAGCCCCAGCATTTT. Translated, it gives CASSIPGVNNQPQHF. V gene TRBV19 combines with J gene TRBJ1-5, with a possible D match to TRBD1 (5 bases). The germline gives CDR1 LNHDA, CDR2 SQIVND (reference sequence). CDR3 length: 15 residues. V gave up 3 bases and J gave up 3 bases, with 12 bases separating them.

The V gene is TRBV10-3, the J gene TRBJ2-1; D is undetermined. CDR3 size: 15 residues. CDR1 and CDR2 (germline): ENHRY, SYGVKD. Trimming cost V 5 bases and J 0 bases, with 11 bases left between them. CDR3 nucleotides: TGTGCCATCAGTTGGACGGAGAGCTCCTACAATGAGCAGTTCTTC. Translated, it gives CAISWTESSYNEQFF.